Below are 22 T cell receptor beta chains sequenced from a single sample in a study of T cells in Graves' hyperthyroidism and ophthalmopathy. TCR beta CDR3 sequences were amplified from RNA transcripts. HTBI primers were used for first-round RT-PCR of the TCR CDR3. In TCRdb, the multiplex PCR reads were re-called with MiXCR into one record per CDR3 protein. In the table there are about 500,000 distinct CDR3 sequences, roughly a sixth of which are singletons. The specimen was blood. These receptors came from a woman aged 25 to 45 with Graves' ophthalmopathy.

This clonotype was picked up a small number of times. The V gene is TRBV18, the J gene TRBJ2-1; a weak D match, TRBD1 (5 bases). The CDR3 runs to 17 residues. Per germline, CDR1 KGHSH and CDR2 LQKENI. V lost 5 bases and J 2 bases, leaving 19 bases between the germline ends. The CDR3, as DNA: TGTGCCAGCTCATCAGGGAAAGGGGTTAGGACCTACAATGAGCAGTTCTTC. The encoded protein is CASSSGKGVRTYNEQFF.

In this sample, this clonotype turned up many times. The J gene is TRBJ1-1, the V gene TRBV2, with D uncertain. V lost 6 bases and J 1 base, leaving 9 bases between the germline ends. CDR3 length: 13 residues. Germline assignment: CDR1 SNHLY and CDR2 FYNNEI. In DNA, the CDR3 is TGTGCCAGCAGCACCGGGCCGAACACTGAAGCTTTCTTT. Its protein is CASSTGPNTEAFF.

The rearrangement links TRBV5-1 to TRBJ2-1, with a weak D call TRBD1 (5 bases). The germline CDR1 and CDR2 sequences are SGHRS and YFSETQ. The CDR3 runs to 14 residues. V lost 4 bases to trimming and J lost 2 bases, with 10 bases between them. The CDR3 protein is CASSMTVPYNEQFF. CDR3 sequence (DNA): TGCGCCAGCAGCATGACAGTTCCCTACAATGAGCAGTTCTTC. The whole variable domain, remainder taken from reference TRBV5-1 and TRBJ2-1, is KAGVTQTPRYLIKTRGQQVTLSCSPISGHRSVSWYQQTPGQGLQFLFEYFSETQRNKGNFPGRFSGRQFSNSRSEMNVSTLELGDSALYLCASSMTVPYNEQFFGPGTRLTVL.

This clonotype was seen at least ten times. This chain joins TRBV18 and TRBJ1-2; 7 bases are shared with TRBD1. The CDR3 is 12 amino acids. After removal of 6 bases from V and 3 bases from J, the junction contained 1 base not matched to a gene. CDR1 and CDR2 from the germline V gene are KGHSH and LQKENI. The CDR3 here is CASSDRYYGYTF. In nucleotides, the CDR3 is TGTGCCAGCTCGGACAGGTACTATGGCTACACCTTC.

The chain is built from TRBV28 and TRBJ2-4; perhaps TRBD2 as D (6 bases). Germline-derived CDR1 and CDR2 are MDHEN and SYDVKM. The CDR3 consists of 16 residues. The V gene lost 7 bases and the J gene lost 0 bases, with 16 bases spanning the gap. The CDR3 DNA follows: TGTGCCAGCATTCGGGCGGGGAGACTAGCCAAAAACATTCAGTACTTC. Amino acids: CASIRAGRLAKNIQYF. Using reference TRBV28 and TRBJ2-4 for the parts outside the CDR3, the full variable domain is DVKVTQSSRYLVKRTGEKVFLECVQDMDHENMFWYRQDPGLGLRLIYFSYDVKMKEKGDIPEGYSVSREKKERFSLILESASTNQTSMYLCASIRAGRLAKNIQYFGAGTRLSVL.

This clonotype occurred many times. J is TRBJ2-7 and V is TRBV3-1; unclear D gene. This CDR3 has 15 amino acids. The germline gives CDR1 LGHDT, CDR2 YNNKEL (reference sequence). The V end lost 1 base, the J end lost 3 bases, and 13 bases lay between the germline ends. CDR3 sequence (DNA): TGTGCCAGCAGCCAAGGGGTTAGGCAATTCTACGAGCAGTACTTC. Translation: CASSQGVRQFYEQYF.

V and J are TRBV20-1 and TRBJ2-7; 8 nucleotides match TRBD2. This CDR3 is 15 amino acids long. Germline V gene lookup returns CDR1 DFQATT and CDR2 SNEGSKA (reference sequence). V dropped 6 bases and J dropped 1; count of bases not matched to a gene: 11. This CDR3 is CSAPTLQRGSYEQYF. CDR3 coding DNA: TGCAGTGCCCCGACTCTGCAGCGGGGGTCCTACGAGCAGTACTTC.

This clonotype was seen repeatedly, ten times or more. The chain employs TRBV28 and TRBJ2-7; no clear D gene. In germline, CDR1 is MDHEN, CDR2 SYDVKM. The CDR3 extends over 16 amino acids. V was shortened by 1 base and J by 3 bases, with 16 bases between the two germline ends. The CDR3 region has the DNA TGTGCCAGCAGTTTATCATCAGCCAGGAACCACTACGAGCAGTACTTC. It specifies CASSLSSARNHYEQYF. The full variable domain, with the rest looked up from reference TRBV28 and TRBJ2-7, is DVKVTQSSRYLVKRTGEKVFLECVQDMDHENMFWYRQDPGLGLRLIYFSYDVKMKEKGDIPEGYSVSREKKERFSLILESASTNQTSMYLCASSLSSARNHYEQYFGPGTRLTVT.

This clonotype occurred a few times. The rearrangement uses TRBV7-3 and TRBJ1-5; 10 bases map to TRBD1. The germline gives CDR1 SGHTA, CDR2 FQGTGA. V shed 5 bases, J shed 4 bases, and the junction held 5 bases outside the gene matches. The CDR3 runs 15 residues. The DNA for the CDR3 is TGTGCCAGCAGCCAGACAGGGGGCCCAAATCAGCCCCAGCATTTT. Its protein product is CASSQTGGPNQPQHF. The full variable domain, its missing parts supplied by reference TRBV7-3 and TRBJ1-5, is GAGVSQTPSNKVTEKGKYVELRCDPISGHTALYWYRQSLGQGPEFLIYFQGTGAADDSGLPNDRFFAVRPEGSVSTLKIQRTERGDSAVYLCASSQTGGPNQPQHFGDGTRLSIL.

The chain combines TRBV28 with TRBJ2-5, with 8 bases fitting TRBD2. Germline assignment: CDR1 MDHEN and CDR2 SYDVKM. The CDR3 is made up of 14 amino acids. After removal of 7 bases from V and 5 bases from J, the junction contained 9 bases not matched to a gene. The CDR3 DNA is TGTGCCAGCACGGCGGGAGGTGAGGGGGAGACCCAGTACTTC. This encodes CASTAGGEGETQYF. Drawing the rest from reference TRBV28 and TRBJ2-5, the complete variable domain is DVKVTQSSRYLVKRTGEKVFLECVQDMDHENMFWYRQDPGLGLRLIYFSYDVKMKEKGDIPEGYSVSREKKERFSLILESASTNQTSMYLCASTAGGEGETQYFGPGTRLLVL.

The chain is built from TRBV7-2 and TRBJ2-2; 10 positions match TRBD2. The CDR3 consists of 16 residues. CDR1 is SGHTA and CDR2 is FQGNSA in the germline V gene. V shed 7 bases, J shed 8 bases, and the junction held 13 bases outside the gene matches. The CDR3 loop is CASTPSSGRVSGELFF. The CDR3 nucleotides are TGTGCCAGCACACCTTCTAGCGGGAGAGTGTCGGGGGAGCTGTTTTTT.

On this clonotype itself: A clone one base away is much larger, so this may be a read error. The J gene is TRBJ1-5, the V gene TRBV28; D gene unclear. Germline values: CDR1 MDHEN, CDR2 SYDVKM. The CDR3 is 12 residues long. V dropped 6 bases and J dropped 3 bases, with 6 bases sitting between them. The CDR3 bases are TGTGCCAGCAGCCGGACCAATCAGCCCCAGCATTTT. It is translated as CASSRTNQPQHF.

This sequence joins TRBV20-1 and TRBJ2-1, with 14 bases lining up with TRBD2. Germline V gives CDR1 DFQATT, CDR2 SNEGSKA (reference sequence). This CDR3 is 18 amino acids long. V trimming: 5 bases; J trimming: 7 bases; junction bases outside the gene matches: 16. The CDR3 DNA sequence: TGCAGTGCTTGGGTACATGGGACTAGCGGGAGAAGGAGGAATGAGCAGTTCTTC. Protein product: CSAWVHGTSGRRRNEQFF.

The chain links TRBV20-1 to TRBJ1-4; D uncertain. Germline-derived CDR1 and CDR2 are DFQATT and SNEGSKA (reference sequence). The CDR3 is made up of 13 amino acids. V was cut by 0 bases and J by 3 bases, with 5 bases left in between. The CDR3 nucleotides are TGCAGTGCTAGAGAGACACCTAATGAAAAACTGTTTTTT. It codes for CSARETPNEKLFF.

This clonotype was detected once. One junction end does not reproduce the germline sequence, and a read error may be involved. The rearrangement links TRBV28 to TRBJ2-5; D may be TRBD2 (6 bases). Germline CDR1 MDHEN, CDR2 SYDVKM. The CDR3 runs to 13 residues. This CDR3 is CASKDSGEETRYF. In DNA, the CDR3 is TGTGCCAGCAAAGACTCGGGGGAAGAGACCCGGTACTTC.

The rearrangement joins TRBV20-1 to TRBJ2-3, with D unclear. The V gene lost 6 bases and the J gene lost 0 bases, with 10 bases spanning the gap. The CDR3 is made up of 13 amino acids. Germline lookup yields CDR1 DFQATT and CDR2 SNEGSKA (reference sequence). This CDR3 reads CSAEVGSTDTQYF. The CDR3 DNA reads TGCAGTGCGGAAGTCGGAAGCACAGATACGCAGTATTTT.

In its sample, this clonotype was seen many times. V and J are TRBV28 and TRBJ2-3; possibly TRBD2 for D (6 bases). With 6 bases removed from V and 5 bases from J, the gap between germline ends came to 9 bases. Germline CDR1 is MDHEN and CDR2 is SYDVKM. The CDR3 has 12 residues. In DNA form, the CDR3 reads TGTGCCAGCAGGCGGGGCGGAGATACGCAGTATTTT. Translation gives CASRRGGDTQYF.

Points on this clonotype: A much larger clone differs from this one at a single base, so this may be a read error. This rearrangement joins TRBV6-2 or TRBV6-3 to TRBJ2-7; the match to TRBD1 covers 7 bases. The CDR3 runs 15 residues. With V trimmed by 6 bases and J by 6 bases, 14 bases remained unmatched. Germline V lookup: CDR1 MNHEY, CDR2 SVGEGT. The CDR3 coding sequence is TGTGCCAGCAGGTCGACAGGGTCGATCCCCTCCGAGCAGTACTTC. Its protein product is CASRSTGSIPSEQYF.

This clonotype showed up many times. The chain's CDR3 is CASSYPQGAKNIQYF. CDR3 DNA sequence: TGTGCCAGCAGTTACCCACAGGGGGCCAAAAACATTCAGTACTTC. V is TRBV6-1 and J is TRBJ2-4, with 7 bases identical to TRBD1. V lost 5 bases, J lost 1 base, and 5 bases stayed unmatched. Germline V gene data show CDR1 as MNHNS and CDR2 as SASEGT. This CDR3 has 15 residues.

The chain employs TRBV27 and TRBJ2-2; no reliable D call. The germline CDR1 and CDR2 sequences are MNHEY and SMNVEV (reference sequence). V gave up 6 bases and J gave up 4 bases, with 21 bases separating them. The length of the CDR3 is 17 residues. This CDR3 is CASSYDSTKSRTGELFF. In nucleotides, the CDR3 is TGTGCCAGCAGCTACGACTCGACCAAAAGCCGCACCGGGGAGCTGTTTTTT.

This sequence joins TRBV7-2 and TRBJ2-2; 11 bases agree with TRBD2. This CDR3 has 14 amino acids. V dropped 5 bases and J dropped 8; count of bases not matched to a gene: 4. Germline values: CDR1 SGHTA, CDR2 FQGNSA. The CDR3 DNA is TGTGCCAGCAGCCCACTAGCGGGAGCGGGGGAGCTGTTTTTT. Its translation is CASSPLAGAGELFF.

There are many counts of this clonotype. The CDR3 nucleotides read TGTGCCTGGAGAGGGGGACAGTCTAATGAAAAACTGTTTTTT. It specifies CAWRGGQSNEKLFF. V usage is TRBV30 and J usage is TRBJ1-4, with TRBD1 matching 7 bases. The trim removed 3 bases at V and 3 bases at J, leaving 4 bases unmatched. The CDR3 consists of 14 residues. Germline CDR1 is GTSNPN and CDR2 is SVGIG (reference sequence).